Reported below is one T cell receptor beta chain. This record comes from a study of blood T cell repertoires in COVID-19. The V end was cut by 1 base, the J end by 0 bases, with 10 bases between. Germline CDR1 SGDLS, CDR2 YYNGEE. CDR3 length equals 15 residues. Method: immunoSEQ multiplex PCR; TCRdb's copy keeps in-frame clones and lacks some. The table has about 40,000 clones, approximately 90% seen once. The rearrangement uses TRBV9 and TRBJ1-1, with a possible D match to TRBD1 (5 bases). The receptor was isolated from a man aged 45-65 years in a cohort sampled during active COVID-19. The sequencing input was peripheral blood. CDR3 in DNA: TGTGCCAGCAGCGTAAGCGACAGTATGAACACTGAAGCTTTCTTT. Translating gives CASSVSDSMNTEAFF. Using reference TRBV9 and TRBJ1-1 for the parts outside the CDR3, the full variable domain is DSGVTQTPKHLITATGQRVTLRCSPRSGDLSVYWYQQSLDQGLQFLIQYYNGEERAKGNILERFSAQQFPDLHSELNLSSLELGDSALYFCASSVSDSMNTEAFFGQGTRLTVV.